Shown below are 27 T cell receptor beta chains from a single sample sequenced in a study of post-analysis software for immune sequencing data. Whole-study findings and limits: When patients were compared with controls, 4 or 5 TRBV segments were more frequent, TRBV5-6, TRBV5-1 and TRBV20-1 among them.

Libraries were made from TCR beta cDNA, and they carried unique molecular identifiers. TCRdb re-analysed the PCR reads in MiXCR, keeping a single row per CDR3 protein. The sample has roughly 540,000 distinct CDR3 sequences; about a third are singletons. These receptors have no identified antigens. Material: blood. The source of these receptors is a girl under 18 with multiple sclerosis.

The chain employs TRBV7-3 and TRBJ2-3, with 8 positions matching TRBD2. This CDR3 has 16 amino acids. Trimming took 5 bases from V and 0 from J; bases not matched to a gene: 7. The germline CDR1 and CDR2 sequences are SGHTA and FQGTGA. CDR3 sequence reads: CASSPQPSGSTDTQYF. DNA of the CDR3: TGTGCCAGCAGCCCGCAACCTAGCGGGAGCACAGATACGCAGTATTTT.

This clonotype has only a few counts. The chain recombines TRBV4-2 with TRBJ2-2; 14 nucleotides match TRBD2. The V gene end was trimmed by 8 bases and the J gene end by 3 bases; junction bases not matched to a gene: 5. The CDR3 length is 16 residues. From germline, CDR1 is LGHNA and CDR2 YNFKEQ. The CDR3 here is CASHRLAGGDTGELFF. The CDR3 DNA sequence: TGTGCCAGCCACCGACTAGCGGGGGGGGACACCGGGGAGCTGTTTTTT.

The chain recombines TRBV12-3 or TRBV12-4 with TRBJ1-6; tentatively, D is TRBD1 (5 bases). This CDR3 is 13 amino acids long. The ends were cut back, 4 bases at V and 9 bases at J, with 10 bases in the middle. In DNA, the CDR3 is TGTGCCAGCAGTTCGACAGTTCCTTCACCCCTCCACTTT. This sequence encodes CASSSTVPSPLHF.

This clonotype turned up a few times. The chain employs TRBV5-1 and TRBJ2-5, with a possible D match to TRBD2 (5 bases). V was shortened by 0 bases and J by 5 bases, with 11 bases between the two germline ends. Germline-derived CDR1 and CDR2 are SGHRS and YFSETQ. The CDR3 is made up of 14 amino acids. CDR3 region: CASSLDSRGETQYF. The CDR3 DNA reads TGCGCCAGCAGCTTGGACTCCCGAGGGGAGACCCAGTACTTC.

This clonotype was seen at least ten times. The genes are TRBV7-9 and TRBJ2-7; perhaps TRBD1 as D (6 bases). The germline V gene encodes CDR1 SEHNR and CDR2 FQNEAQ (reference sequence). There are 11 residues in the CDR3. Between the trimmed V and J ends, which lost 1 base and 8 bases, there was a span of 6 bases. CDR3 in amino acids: CASSLGGQQYF. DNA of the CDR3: TGTGCCAGCAGCTTAGGGGGGCAGCAGTACTTC.

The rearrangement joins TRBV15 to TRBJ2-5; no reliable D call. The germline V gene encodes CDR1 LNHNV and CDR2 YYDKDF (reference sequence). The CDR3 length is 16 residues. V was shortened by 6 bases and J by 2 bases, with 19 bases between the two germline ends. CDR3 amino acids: CATSSSRATLQETQYF. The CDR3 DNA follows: TGTGCCACCAGTTCCTCCCGGGCCACCTTGCAAGAGACCCAGTACTTC.

The CDR3 bases are TGCGCCAGCAGCTTGACCACCGGACAGGGAACCTCTTATGGCTACACCTTC. Encoded protein: CASSLTTGQGTSYGYTF. V and J are TRBV5-1 and TRBJ1-2; 8 bases map to TRBD1. This CDR3 comprises 17 residues. V dropped 1 base and J dropped 5; count of bases not matched to a gene: 13. The germline CDR1 and CDR2 sequences are SGHRS and YFSETQ.

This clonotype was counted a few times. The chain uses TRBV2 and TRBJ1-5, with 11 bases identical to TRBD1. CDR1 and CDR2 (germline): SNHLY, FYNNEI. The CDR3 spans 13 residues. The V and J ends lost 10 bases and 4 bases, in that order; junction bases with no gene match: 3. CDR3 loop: CATGQGANQPQHF. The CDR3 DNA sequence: TGTGCCACAGGACAGGGGGCGAATCAGCCCCAGCATTTT. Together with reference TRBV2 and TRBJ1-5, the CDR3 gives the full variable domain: EPEVTQTPSHQVTQMGQEVILRCVPISNHLYFYWYRQILGQKVEFLVSFYNNEISEKSEIFDDQFSVERPDGSNFTLKIRSTKLEDSAMYFCATGQGANQPQHFGDGTRLSIL.

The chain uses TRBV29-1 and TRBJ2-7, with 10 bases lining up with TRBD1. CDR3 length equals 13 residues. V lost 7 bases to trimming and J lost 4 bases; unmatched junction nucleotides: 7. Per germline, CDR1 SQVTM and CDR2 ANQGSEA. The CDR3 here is CSARTGGQYEQYF. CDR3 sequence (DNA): TGCAGCGCTCGGACAGGGGGGCAGTACGAGCAGTACTTC.

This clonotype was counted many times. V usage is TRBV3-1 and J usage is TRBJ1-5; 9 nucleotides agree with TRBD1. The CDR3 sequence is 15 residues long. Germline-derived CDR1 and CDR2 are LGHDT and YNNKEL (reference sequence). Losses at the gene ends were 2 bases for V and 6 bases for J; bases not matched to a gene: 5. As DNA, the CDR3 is TGTGCCAGCAGCCAAACGACAGGGGGGGGTCAGCCCCAGCATTTT. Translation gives CASSQTTGGGQPQHF. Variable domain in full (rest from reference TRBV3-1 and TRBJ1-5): DTAVSQTPKYLVTQMGNDKSIKCEQNLGHDTMYWYKQDSKKFLKIMFSYNNKELIINETVPNRFSPKSPDKAHLNLHINSLELGDSAVYFCASSQTTGGGQPQHFGDGTRLSIL.

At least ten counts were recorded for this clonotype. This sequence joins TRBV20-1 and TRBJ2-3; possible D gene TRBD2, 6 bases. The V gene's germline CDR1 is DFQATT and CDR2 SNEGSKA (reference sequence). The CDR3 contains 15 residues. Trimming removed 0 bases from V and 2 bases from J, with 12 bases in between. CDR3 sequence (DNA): TGCAGTGCTAGAGATCCGGACTACCACACAGATACGCAGTATTTT. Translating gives CSARDPDYHTDTQYF.

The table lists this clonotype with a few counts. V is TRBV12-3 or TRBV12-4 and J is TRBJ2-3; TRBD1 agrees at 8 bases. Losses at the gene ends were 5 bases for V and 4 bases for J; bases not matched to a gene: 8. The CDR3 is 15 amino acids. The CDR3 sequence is CASSPRQGPADTQYF. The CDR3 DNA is TGTGCCAGCAGTCCACGACAGGGGCCCGCAGATACGCAGTATTTT.

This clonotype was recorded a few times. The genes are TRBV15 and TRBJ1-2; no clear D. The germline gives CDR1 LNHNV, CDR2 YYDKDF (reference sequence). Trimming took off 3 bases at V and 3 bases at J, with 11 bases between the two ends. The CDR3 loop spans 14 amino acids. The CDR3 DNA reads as TGTGCCACCAGCAGTCCCCACCCGTACTATGGCTACACCTTC. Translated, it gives CATSSPHPYYGYTF.

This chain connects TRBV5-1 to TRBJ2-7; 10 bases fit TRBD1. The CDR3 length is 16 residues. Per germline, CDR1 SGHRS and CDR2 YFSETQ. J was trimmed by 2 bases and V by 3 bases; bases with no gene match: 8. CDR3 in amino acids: CASSYPPGTGAYEQYF. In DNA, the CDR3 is TGCGCCAGCAGCTACCCCCCCGGGACAGGGGCCTACGAGCAGTACTTC.

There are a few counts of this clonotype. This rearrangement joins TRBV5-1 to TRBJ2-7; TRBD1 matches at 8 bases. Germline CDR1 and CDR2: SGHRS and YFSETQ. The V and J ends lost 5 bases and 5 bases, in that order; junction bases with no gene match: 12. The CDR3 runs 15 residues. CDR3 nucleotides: TGCGCCAGCAGGGAGGGACAGGCCGAACCCGACGAGCAGTACTTC. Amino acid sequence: CASREGQAEPDEQYF.

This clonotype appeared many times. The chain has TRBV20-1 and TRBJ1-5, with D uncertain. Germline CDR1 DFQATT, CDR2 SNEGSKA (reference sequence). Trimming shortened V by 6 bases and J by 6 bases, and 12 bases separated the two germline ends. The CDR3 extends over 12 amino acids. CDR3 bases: TGCAGTGCAACACAGTGGGGTCAGCCCCAGCATTTT. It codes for CSATQWGQPQHF.

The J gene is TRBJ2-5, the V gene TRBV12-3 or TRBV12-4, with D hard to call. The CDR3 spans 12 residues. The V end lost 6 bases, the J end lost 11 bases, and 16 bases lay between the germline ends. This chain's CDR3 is CASSRASVKQYF. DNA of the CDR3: TGTGCCAGCAGCCGGGCCTCGGTGAAGCAGTACTTC.

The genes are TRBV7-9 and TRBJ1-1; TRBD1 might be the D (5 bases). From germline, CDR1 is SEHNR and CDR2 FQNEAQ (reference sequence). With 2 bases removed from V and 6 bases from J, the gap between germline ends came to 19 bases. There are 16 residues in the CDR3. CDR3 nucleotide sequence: TGTGCCAGCAGCTTAAGAAGGCAGGGCATTTTTTCTGAAGCTTTCTTT. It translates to CASSLRRQGIFSEAFF.

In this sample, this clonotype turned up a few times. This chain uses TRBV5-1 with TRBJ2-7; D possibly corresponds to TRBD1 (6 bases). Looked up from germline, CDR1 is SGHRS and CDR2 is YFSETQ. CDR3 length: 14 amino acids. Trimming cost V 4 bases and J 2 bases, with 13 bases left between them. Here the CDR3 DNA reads TGCGCCAGCAGCCACGACAGGAACCCCTACGAGCAGTACTTC. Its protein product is CASSHDRNPYEQYF.

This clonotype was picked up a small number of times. Here the CDR3 DNA reads TGCAGCGTAAAGGACGGGTGGAACACTGAAGCTTTCTTT. It yields the protein CSVKDGWNTEAFF. The gene calls are TRBV29-1 and TRBJ1-1; D ambiguous. V lost 6 bases, J lost 1 base, and 12 bases lay in between. Germline V gene data show CDR1 as SQVTM and CDR2 as ANQGSEA. CDR3 length: 13 amino acids.

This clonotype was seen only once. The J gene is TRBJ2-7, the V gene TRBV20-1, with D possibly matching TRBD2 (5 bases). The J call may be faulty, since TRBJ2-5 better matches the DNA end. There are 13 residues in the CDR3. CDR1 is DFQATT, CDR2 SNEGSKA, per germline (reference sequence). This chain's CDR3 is CSAISVRGETQYF. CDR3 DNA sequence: TGCAGTGCTATTAGCGTTCGGGGAGAGACCCAGTACTTC.

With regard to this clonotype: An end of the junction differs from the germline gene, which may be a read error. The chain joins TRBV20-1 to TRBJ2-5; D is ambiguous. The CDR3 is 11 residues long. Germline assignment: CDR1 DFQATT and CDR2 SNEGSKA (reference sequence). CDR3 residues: CGARVGETQYF. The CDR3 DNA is TGCGGTGCTAGAGTAGGGGAGACCCAGTACTTC.

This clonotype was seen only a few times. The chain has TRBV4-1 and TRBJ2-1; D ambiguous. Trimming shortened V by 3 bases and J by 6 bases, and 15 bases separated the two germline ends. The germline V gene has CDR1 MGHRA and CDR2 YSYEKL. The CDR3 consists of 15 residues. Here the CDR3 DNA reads TGCGCCAGCAGCCAGCTCGCCAACGGGCTCAATGAGCAGTTCTTC. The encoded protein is CASSQLANGLNEQFF.

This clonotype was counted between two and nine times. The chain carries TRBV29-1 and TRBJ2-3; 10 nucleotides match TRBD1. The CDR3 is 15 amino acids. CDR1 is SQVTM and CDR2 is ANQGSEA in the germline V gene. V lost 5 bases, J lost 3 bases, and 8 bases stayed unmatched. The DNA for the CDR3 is TGCAGCGTTCCTCCAGGGGACAGGGGAACAGATACGCAGTATTTT. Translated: CSVPPGDRGTDTQYF.

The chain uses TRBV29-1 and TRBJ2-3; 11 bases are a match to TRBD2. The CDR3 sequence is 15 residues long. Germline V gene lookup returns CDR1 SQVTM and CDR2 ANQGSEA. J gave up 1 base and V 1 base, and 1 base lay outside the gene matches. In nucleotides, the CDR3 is TGCAGCGTTGAAGGTAGCGGGGGGGGCACAGATACGCAGTATTTT. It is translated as CSVEGSGGGTDTQYF.

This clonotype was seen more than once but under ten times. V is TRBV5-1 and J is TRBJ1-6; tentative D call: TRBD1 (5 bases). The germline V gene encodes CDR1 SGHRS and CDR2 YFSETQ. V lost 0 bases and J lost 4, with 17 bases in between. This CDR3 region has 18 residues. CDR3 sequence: CASSLERPGPPYNSPLHF. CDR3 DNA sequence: TGCGCCAGCAGCTTGGAAAGACCGGGACCCCCTTATAATTCACCCCTCCACTTT.

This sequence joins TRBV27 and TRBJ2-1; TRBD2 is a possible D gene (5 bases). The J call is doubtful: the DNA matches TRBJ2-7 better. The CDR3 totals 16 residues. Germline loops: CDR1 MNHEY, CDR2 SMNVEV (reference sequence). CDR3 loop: CASSLGSPDSYNEQYF. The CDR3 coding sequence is TGTGCCAGCAGTTTGGGGTCCCCGGACTCCTACAATGAGCAGTACTTC.